A selection of T cell receptor beta chains follows, all from one sample in a study of cytomegalovirus exposure and HLA in healthy donors. TCRdb's table, derived via immunoSEQ multiplex PCR, lists solely in-frame clones and lacks some. The sample holds fewer than 250,000 clones, about 87% seen once. Input material: PBMCs. The receptors here all came from a man between 18 and 35 years old in good health and CMV-seronegative. The CDR3 runs from the conserved cysteine through the conserved F or W. Each record gives: J gene, V gene, D gene, clone size, CDR3 DNA, CDR3 protein. D genes are given only for firm matches. Clone size is stated in some rows and not others, as once, few, many or a class when expanded.

TRBJ2-7 | TRBV10-3 | TRBD1 | - | TGTGCCATCAGTGAGGGGAGACAGGGTCCACACGAGCAGTACTTC | CAISEGRQGPHEQYF
TRBJ2-4 | TRBV27 | - | few | TGTGCCAGCAGTTACCGGGACATTCAGTACTTC | CASSYRDIQYF
TRBJ1-1 | TRBV28 | - | - | TGTGCCAGCAACCGGGAGAAGGCTTTCTTT | CASNREKAFF
TRBJ1-5 | TRBV6-5 | TRBD1 | - | TGTGCCAGCAGATTGACAGGGGATCAGCCCCAGCATTTT | CASRLTGDQPQHF
TRBJ2-3 | TRBV29-1 | - | - | TGCAGCGTTGAAAGGGTGGGTCAGGGTACTACAGATACGCAGTATTTT | CSVERVGQGTTDTQYF
TRBJ1-2 | TRBV5-4 | TRBD1 | once | TGTGCCAGCAGCCGGACAGGGGAGAATGGCTACACCTTC | CASSRTGENGYTF
TRBJ2-3 | TRBV19 | - | - | TGTGCCAGTAGCCGAGACAGGACCACAGATACGCAGTATTTT | CASSRDRTTDTQYF
TRBJ1-1 | TRBV5-6 | TRBD1 | - | TGTGCCAGCAGCTCTCCTCACAGGGGAAGTGCTTTCTTT | CASSSPHRGSAFF
TRBJ2-3 | TRBV4-1 | TRBD1 | - | TGCGCCAGCAGCCCTCGACAGGGAGTTGCAGATACGCAGTATTTT | CASSPRQGVADTQYF
TRBJ2-5 | TRBV6-1 | TRBD1 | few | TGTGCCAGCAGTGAAGCACCGGGACAGGGAGGGGAGACCCAGTACTTC | CASSEAPGQGGETQYF
TRBJ2-5 | TRBV4-3 | TRBD2 | - | TGCGCCAGCAGCCCCAGCGGGAGCGAGACCCAGTACTTC | CASSPSGSETQYF
TRBJ2-7 | TRBV14 | TRBD1 | - | TGTGCCAGCAGCCAAGATTACAGGGGACGAGCGAACGAGCAGTACTTC | CASSQDYRGRANEQYF
TRBJ1-6 | TRBV28 | - | - | TGTGCCAGCAAGTCGGACAGCAGGAATTCACCCCTCCACTTT | CASKSDSRNSPLHF
TRBJ2-7 | TRBV7-9 | - | - | TGTGCCAGCAGCCCACCGGCGGGCTACGAGCAGTACTTC | CASSPPAGYEQYF